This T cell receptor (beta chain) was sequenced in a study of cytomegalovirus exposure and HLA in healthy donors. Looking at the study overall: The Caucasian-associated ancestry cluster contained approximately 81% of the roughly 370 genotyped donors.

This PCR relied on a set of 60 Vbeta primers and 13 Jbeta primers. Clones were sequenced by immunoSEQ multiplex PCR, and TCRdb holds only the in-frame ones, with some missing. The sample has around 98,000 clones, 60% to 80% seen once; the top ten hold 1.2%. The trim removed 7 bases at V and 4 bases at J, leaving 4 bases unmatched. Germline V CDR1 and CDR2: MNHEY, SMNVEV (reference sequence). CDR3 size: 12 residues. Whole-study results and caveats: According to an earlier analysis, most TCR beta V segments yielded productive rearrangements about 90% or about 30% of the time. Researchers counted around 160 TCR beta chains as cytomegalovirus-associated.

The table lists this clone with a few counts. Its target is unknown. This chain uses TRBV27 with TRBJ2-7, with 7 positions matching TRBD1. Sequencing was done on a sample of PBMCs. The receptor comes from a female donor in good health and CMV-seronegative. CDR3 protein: CASKGADYEQYF. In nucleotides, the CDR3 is TGTGCCAGCAAGGGGGCGGATTACGAGCAGTACTTC.